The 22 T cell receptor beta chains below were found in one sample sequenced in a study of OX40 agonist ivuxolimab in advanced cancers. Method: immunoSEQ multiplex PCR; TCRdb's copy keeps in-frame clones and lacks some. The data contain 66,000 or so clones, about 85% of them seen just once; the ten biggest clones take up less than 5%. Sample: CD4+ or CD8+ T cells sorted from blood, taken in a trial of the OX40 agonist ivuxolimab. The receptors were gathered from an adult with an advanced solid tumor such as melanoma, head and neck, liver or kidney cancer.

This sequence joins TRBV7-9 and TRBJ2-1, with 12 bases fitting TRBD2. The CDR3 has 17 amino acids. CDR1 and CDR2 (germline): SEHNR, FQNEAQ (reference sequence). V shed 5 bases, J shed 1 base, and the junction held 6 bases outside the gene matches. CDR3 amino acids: CASSQRLAGASYNEQFF. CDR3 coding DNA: TGTGCCAGCAGCCAAAGACTAGCGGGAGCGTCCTACAATGAGCAGTTCTTC.

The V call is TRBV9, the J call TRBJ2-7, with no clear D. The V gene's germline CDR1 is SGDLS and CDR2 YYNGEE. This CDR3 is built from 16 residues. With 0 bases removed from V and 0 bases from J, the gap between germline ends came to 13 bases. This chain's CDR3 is CASSVGNARSSYEQYF. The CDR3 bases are TGTGCCAGCAGCGTAGGTAACGCGCGAAGCTCCTACGAGCAGTACTTC.

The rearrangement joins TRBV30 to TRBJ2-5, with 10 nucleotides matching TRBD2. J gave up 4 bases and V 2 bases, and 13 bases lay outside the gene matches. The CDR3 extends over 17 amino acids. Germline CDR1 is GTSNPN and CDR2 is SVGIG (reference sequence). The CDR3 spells CAWSPLWLAGVRETQYF. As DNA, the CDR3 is TGTGCCTGGAGTCCCCTTTGGCTAGCGGGAGTTCGAGAGACCCAGTACTTC. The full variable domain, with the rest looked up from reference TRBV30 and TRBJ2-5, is SQTIHQWPATLVQPVGSPLSLECTVEGTSNPNLYWYRQAAGRGLQLLFYSVGIGQISSEVPQNLSASRPQDRQFILSSKKLLLSDSGFYLCAWSPLWLAGVRETQYFGPGTRLLVL.

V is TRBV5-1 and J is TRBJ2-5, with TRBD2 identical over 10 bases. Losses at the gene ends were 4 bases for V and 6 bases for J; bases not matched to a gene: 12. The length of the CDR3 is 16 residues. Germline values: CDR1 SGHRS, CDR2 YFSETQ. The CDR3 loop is CASSPAEREGRKTQYF. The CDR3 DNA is TGCGCCAGCAGCCCGGCGGAGCGGGAGGGCCGTAAGACCCAGTACTTC.

The CDR3 is CASSHRGAATDTQYF. The CDR3 nucleotides are TGTGCCAGCAGCCACAGGGGGGCGGCCACAGATACGCAGTATTTT. V and J are TRBV7-9 and TRBJ2-3; 8 bases line up with TRBD1. V was pared by 5 bases and J by 2 bases, with 6 bases of the junction left unmatched. Germline V gene sequence: CDR1 SEHNR, CDR2 FQNEAQ (reference sequence). This CDR3 contains 15 residues.

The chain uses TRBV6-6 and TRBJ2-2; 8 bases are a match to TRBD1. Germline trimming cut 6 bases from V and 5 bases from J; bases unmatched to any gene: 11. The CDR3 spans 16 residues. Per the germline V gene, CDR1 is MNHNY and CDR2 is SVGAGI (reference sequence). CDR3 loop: CASSIDRGSRTGELFF. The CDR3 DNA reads TGTGCCAGCAGCATCGACAGGGGAAGCCGTACCGGGGAGCTGTTTTTT.

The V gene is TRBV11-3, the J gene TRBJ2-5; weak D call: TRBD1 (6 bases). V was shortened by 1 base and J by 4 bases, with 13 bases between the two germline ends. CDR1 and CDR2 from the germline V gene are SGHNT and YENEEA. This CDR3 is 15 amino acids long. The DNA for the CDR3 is TGTGCCAGCAGCTTAGGTGGGGGCAGGGGAGAGACCCAGTACTTC. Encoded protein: CASSLGGGRGETQYF.

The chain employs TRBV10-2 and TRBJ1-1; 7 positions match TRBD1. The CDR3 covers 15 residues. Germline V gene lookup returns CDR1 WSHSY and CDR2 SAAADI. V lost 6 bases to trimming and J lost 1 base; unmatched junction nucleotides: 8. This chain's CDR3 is CASREKRTGNTEAFF. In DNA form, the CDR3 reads TGCGCCAGCAGAGAAAAACGGACAGGGAACACTGAAGCTTTCTTT.

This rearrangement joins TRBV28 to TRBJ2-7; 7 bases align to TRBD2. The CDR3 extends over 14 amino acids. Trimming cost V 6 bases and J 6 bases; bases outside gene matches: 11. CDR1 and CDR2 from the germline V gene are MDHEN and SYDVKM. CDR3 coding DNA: TGTGCCAGCAGCCCCCAGGTCGGGGGGAGCGAGCAGTACTTC. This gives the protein CASSPQVGGSEQYF.

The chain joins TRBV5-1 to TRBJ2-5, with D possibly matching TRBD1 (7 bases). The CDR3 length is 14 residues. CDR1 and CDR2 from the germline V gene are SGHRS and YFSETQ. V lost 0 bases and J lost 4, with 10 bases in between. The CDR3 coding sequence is TGCGCCAGCAGCTTGGTTCAGGGGGGAGAGACCCAGTACTTC. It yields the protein CASSLVQGGETQYF.

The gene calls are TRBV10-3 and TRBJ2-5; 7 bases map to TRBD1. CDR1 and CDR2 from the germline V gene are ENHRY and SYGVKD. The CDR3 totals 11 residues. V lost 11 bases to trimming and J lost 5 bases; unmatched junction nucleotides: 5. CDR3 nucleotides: TGTGCCTCAGGGGGTGAGGAGACCCAGTACTTC. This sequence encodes CASGGEETQYF.

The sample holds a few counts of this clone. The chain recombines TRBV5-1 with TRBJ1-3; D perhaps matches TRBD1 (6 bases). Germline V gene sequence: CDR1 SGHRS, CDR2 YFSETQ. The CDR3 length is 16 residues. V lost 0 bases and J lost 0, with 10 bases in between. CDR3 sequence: CASSLAGAISGNTIYF. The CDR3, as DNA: TGCGCCAGCAGCTTGGCGGGGGCGATCTCTGGAAACACCATATATTTT.

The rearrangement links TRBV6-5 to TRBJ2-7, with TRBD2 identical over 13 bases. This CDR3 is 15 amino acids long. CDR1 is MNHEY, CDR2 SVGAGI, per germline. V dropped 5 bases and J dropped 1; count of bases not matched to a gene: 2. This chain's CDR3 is CASSMGLAGSYEQYF. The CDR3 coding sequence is TGTGCCAGCAGTATGGGACTAGCGGGATCCTACGAGCAGTACTTC.

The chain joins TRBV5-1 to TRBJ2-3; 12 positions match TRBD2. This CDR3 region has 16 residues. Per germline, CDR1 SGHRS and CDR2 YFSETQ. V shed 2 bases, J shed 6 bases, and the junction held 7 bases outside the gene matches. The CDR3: CASSFRLAGVSDTQYF. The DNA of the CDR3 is TGCGCCAGCAGCTTCCGACTAGCGGGAGTAAGTGATACGCAGTATTTT.

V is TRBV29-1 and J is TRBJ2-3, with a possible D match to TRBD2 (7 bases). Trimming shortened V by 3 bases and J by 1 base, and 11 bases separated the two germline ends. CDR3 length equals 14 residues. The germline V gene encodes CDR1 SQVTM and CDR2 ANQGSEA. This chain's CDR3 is CSVEGGGGTDTQYF. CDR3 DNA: TGCAGCGTTGAGGGGGGGGGCGGCACAGATACGCAGTATTTT.

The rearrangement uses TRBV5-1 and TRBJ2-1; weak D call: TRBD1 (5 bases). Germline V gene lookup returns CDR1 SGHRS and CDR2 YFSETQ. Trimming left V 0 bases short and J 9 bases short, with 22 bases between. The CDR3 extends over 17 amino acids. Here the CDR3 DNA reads TGCGCCAGCAGCTTGGCCACAGGTAACCCACATCGGAGTGAGCAGTTCTTC. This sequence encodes CASSLATGNPHRSEQFF.

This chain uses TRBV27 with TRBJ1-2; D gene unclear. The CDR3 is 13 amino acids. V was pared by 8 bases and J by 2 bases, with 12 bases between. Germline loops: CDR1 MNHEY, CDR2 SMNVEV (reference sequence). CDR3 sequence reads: CASREDGNYGYTF. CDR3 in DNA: TGTGCCAGCCGAGAGGACGGAAACTATGGCTACACCTTC.

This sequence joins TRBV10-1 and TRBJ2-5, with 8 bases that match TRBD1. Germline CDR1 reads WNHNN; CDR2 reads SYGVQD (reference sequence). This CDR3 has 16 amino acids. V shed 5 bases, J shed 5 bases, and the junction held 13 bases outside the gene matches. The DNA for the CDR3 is TGCGCCAGCAGTTCGGGACAGGCAGGTCCACAGGAGACCCAGTACTTC. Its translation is CASSSGQAGPQETQYF.

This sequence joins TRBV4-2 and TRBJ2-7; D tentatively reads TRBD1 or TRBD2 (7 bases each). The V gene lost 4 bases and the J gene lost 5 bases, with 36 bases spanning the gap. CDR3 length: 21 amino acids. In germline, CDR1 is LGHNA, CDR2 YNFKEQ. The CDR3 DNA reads TGTGCCAGCAGCCCCCAGGGGGGCAGGGGGGGTTTTAGCGGTCCTATGAACGAGCAGTACTTC. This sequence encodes CASSPQGGRGGFSGPMNEQYF.

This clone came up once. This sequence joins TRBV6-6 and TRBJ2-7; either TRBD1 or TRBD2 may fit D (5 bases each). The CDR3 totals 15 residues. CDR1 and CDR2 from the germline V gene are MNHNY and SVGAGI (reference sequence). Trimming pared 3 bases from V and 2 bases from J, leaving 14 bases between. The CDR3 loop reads CASSYSGTGTYEQYF. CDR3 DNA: TGTGCCAGCAGTTATTCCGGGACGGGGACCTACGAGCAGTACTTC.

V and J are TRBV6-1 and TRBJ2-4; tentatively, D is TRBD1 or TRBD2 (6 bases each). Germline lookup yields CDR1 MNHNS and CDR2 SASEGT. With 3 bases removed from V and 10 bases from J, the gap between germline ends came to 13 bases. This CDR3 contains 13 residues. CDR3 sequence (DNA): TGTGCCAGCAGTGATGCTCAGGGGAGGATTCAGTACTTC. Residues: CASSDAQGRIQYF.

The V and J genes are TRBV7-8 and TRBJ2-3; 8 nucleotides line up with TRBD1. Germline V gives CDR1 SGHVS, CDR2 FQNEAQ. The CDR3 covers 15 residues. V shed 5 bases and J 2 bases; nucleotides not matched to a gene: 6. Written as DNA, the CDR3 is TGTGCCAGCAGCCCTGGACAGGGTTCCACAGATACGCAGTATTTT. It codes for CASSPGQGSTDTQYF. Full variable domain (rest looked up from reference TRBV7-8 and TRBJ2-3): GAGVSQSPRYKVAKRGQDVALRCDPISGHVSLFWYQQALGQGPEFLTYFQNEAQLDKSGLPSDRFFAERPEGSVSTLKIQRTQQEDSAVYLCASSPGQGSTDTQYFGPGTRLTVL.